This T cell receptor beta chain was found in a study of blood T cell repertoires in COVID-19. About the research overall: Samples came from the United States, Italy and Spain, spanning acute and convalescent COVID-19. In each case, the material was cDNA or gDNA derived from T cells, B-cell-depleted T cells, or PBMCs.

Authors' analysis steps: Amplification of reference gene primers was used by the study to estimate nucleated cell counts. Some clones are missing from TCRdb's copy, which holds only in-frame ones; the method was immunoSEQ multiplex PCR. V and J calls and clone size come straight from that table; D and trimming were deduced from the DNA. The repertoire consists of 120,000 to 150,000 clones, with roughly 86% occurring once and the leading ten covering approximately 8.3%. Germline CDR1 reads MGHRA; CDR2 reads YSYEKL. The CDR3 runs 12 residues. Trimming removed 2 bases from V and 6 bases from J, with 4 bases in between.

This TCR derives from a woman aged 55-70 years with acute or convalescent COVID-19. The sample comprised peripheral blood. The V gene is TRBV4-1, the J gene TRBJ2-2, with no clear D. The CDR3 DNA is TGCGCCAGCAGCCAATATCCCGGGGAGCTGTTTTTT. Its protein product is CASSQYPGELFF.